This is a list of T cell receptor beta chains from one sample in a study of control samples from healthy donors and cancer patients. Profiled with immunoSEQ multiplex PCR; TCRdb holds only in-frame clones, not every one. The sample records just over 80,000 clones, about 93% being singletons. The sample comprised blood. The receptors were sampled from a woman between 18 and 29 years old in good health. CDR3s include the opening cysteine and the closing phenylalanine or tryptophan. D genes are given only for firm matches. Size values are once, few and many counts, or a class for expanded clones, and some rows have none.

>TRBV27|TRBJ2-7|.|.
TGTGCCAGCAGTTTACCGGGCCGGGAGCAGTACTTC
CASSLPGREQYF
>TRBV5-1|TRBJ1-4|.|TRBD1
TGCGCCAGCAGCAATCACCCTCAGGGGGCAACTAATGAAAAACTGTTTTTT
CASSNHPQGATNEKLFF
>TRBV9|TRBJ2-3|.|.
TGTGCCAGCAGCGTAGGTACAGATACGCAGTATTTT
CASSVGTDTQYF
>TRBV28|TRBJ2-4|.|.
TGTGCCAGCAGCCCCCCGGAAAACATTCAGTACTTC
CASSPPENIQYF
>TRBV28|TRBJ1-1|.|.
TGTGCCAGCAGTGCCCCCCGGCGGTATCCTAACACTGAAGCTTTCTTT
CASSAPRRYPNTEAFF
>TRBV11-2|TRBJ1-5|few|TRBD1
TGTGCCAGCAGCCATAATGACAGGGTGGGCCAGCCCCAGCATTTT
CASSHNDRVGQPQHF
>TRBV6-5|TRBJ2-2|.|.
TGTGCCAGCACGGAGAACACCGGGGAGCTGTTTTTT
CASTENTGELFF
>TRBV5-1|TRBJ1-6|.|TRBD1
TGCGCCAGCAGCTTCAAAACAGGGGATTTCTCCTATAATTCACCCCTCCACTTT
CASSFKTGDFSYNSPLHF
>TRBV28|TRBJ2-2|.|.
TGTGCCAGCGTGACTGCGAACACCGGGGAGCTGTTTTTT
CASVTANTGELFF
>TRBV5-3|TRBJ1-6|.|.
TGTGCCAGAAGCTTGGTAGGATCCCGGCAGACCCGTTTGAGGATCCACTTT
CARSLVGSRQTRLRIHF
>TRBV20-1|TRBJ2-3|.|.
TGCAGTGATAGTTCAGATACGCAGTATTTT
CSDSSDTQYF
>TRBV7-3|TRBJ2-1|.|TRBD2
TGTGCCAGCAGCTCCGGTCCCCTAGCGGGGGCTAACAATGAGCAGTTCTTC
CASSSGPLAGANNEQFF
>TRBV6-4|TRBJ2-1|.|TRBD1
TGTGCCAGCAGTGACTCGACAGGGGGCAATGAGCAGTTCTTC
CASSDSTGGNEQFF
>TRBV27|TRBJ1-2|.|.
TGTGCCAGCAGTGCCCAGGGGTTTAGCGGATATGGCTACACCTTC
CASSAQGFSGYGYTF
>TRBV2|TRBJ1-5|.|TRBD1
TGTGCCAGCAGTGGGGACAGGACATATAGCAATCAGCCCCAGCATTTT
CASSGDRTYSNQPQHF
>TRBV6-6|TRBJ2-7|.|TRBD2
TGTGCCAGCAGTTCCAGCGGGGTCACGCCTTGGGAGCAGTACTTC
CASSSSGVTPWEQYF
>TRBV18|TRBJ2-1|.|TRBD1
TGTGCCAGCTCACTTACTACCTTACAGGGGGCTATGATCAATGAGCAGTTCTTC
CASSLTTLQGAMINEQFF
>TRBV5-1|TRBJ1-1|.|.
TGCGCCAGCAGCTTAACGTCCTTGGGGAACACTGAAGCTTTCTTT
CASSLTSLGNTEAFF
>TRBV15|TRBJ2-3|few|TRBD2
TGTGCCACCAGCAGTGACGGACTAGCGGGGTCAGATACGCAGTATTTT
CATSSDGLAGSDTQYF
>TRBV6-1|TRBJ2-4|.|.
TGTGCCAGCAGTGAAGTGGGGACACGAGCCAAAAACATTCAGTACTTC
CASSEVGTRAKNIQYF
>TRBV27|TRBJ2-7|.|TRBD1
TGTGCCAGCACCATGACAGGGGCGACGGGAGAGCAGTACTTC
CASTMTGATGEQYF
>TRBV19|TRBJ2-1|.|.
TGTGCCAGTAGTATATATGTTGGTGCAGACAGCAATGAGCAGTTCTTC
CASSIYVGADSNEQFF
>TRBV19|TRBJ2-1|.|TRBD1
TGTGCCAGTAGTACGACAGGGGGCAATGAGCAGTTCTTC
CASSTTGGNEQFF
>TRBV28|TRBJ2-7|.|.
TGTGCCAGCAGTTTCAGGGGAAGAACCTACGAGCAGTACTTC
CASSFRGRTYEQYF
>TRBV9|TRBJ1-1|.|.
TGTGCCAGCAGCGTAGGCGCAGGGCACCTGGGGGCTTTCTTT
CASSVGAGHLGAFF
>TRBV4-2|TRBJ2-3|.|TRBD2
TGTGCCAGCAGCCAAGAACGGACTAGCGGGCCAGATACGCAGTATTTT
CASSQERTSGPDTQYF
>TRBV5-4|TRBJ2-2|.|.
TGTGCCAGCAGCTTGGGAGGTCGGGGGTACACCGGGGAGCTGTTTTTT
CASSLGGRGYTGELFF
>TRBV5-1|TRBJ2-2|.|.
TGCGCCAGCAGCTTAACCCCGATCGCCGGGGAGCTGTTTTTT
CASSLTPIAGELFF
>TRBV5-1|TRBJ1-1|.|.
TGCGCCAGCAGCTTGTTGGGGGGCGGAATGAACACTGAAGCTTTCTTT
CASSLLGGGMNTEAFF
>TRBV7-8|TRBJ1-5|.|.
TGTGCCAGCAGCTTATTCGGGGTGGTGCAGAAGGACTCCAATCAGCCCCAGCATTTT
CASSLFGVVQKDSNQPQHF
>TRBV5-4|TRBJ2-3|.|TRBD1
TGTGCCAGCAGCCAGGCCGGGACAGGGGGCACAGATACGCAGTATTTT
CASSQAGTGGTDTQYF
>TRBV7-3|TRBJ1-1|.|.
TGTGCCAGCAGCTTAAAGCCCCATGACGCTGAAGCTTTCTTT
CASSLKPHDAEAFF
>TRBV4-3|TRBJ2-6|.|.
TGCGCCAGCAGCCAATTCTCTGGGGCCAACGTCCTGACTTTC
CASSQFSGANVLTF
>TRBV14|TRBJ2-1|.|TRBD1
TGTGCCAGCAGCCAAACGAGAATCCGGGACAGGCTTAATGAGCAGTTCTTC
CASSQTRIRDRLNEQFF
>TRBV7-9|TRBJ1-2|.|.
TGTGCCAGCAGCTTACAGGCCACGGAAGGCTACACCTTC
CASSLQATEGYTF
>TRBV5-1|TRBJ2-7|few|TRBD1
TGCGCCAGCAGCTTGGCCTTAGGGACAGGGGCTTCCGAGCAGTACTTC
CASSLALGTGASEQYF
>TRBV4-1|TRBJ2-4|.|.
TGCGCCAGCAGCCAAGACCCGACAGAGTCAGCCAAAAACATTCAGTACTTC
CASSQDPTESAKNIQYF
>TRBV7-9|TRBJ2-5|.|.
TGTGCCAGCAGCCCCCAAGAGACCCAGTACTTC
CASSPQETQYF
>TRBV29-1|TRBJ1-2|once|TRBD1
TGCAGCGTTGACAACAGGGGGTATGGCTACACCTTC
CSVDNRGYGYTF
>TRBV14|TRBJ2-5|.|TRBD2
TGTGCCAGCGCGGGGAGCTGGGGGGGAACCCAGTACTTC
CASAGSWGGTQYF
>TRBV5-1|TRBJ1-2|.|.
TGCGCCAGCAGCTTGGATGGAGCTGGCTATGGCTACACCTTC
CASSLDGAGYGYTF
>TRBV18|TRBJ1-3|.|.
TGTGCCAGCTCACCACCGTCAGTCTCTGGAAACACCATATATTTT
CASSPPSVSGNTIYF
>TRBV15|TRBJ1-3|.|.
TGTGCCACCAGCAGATCCCCCTCCCCCGCGGCAGGACGCTCTGGAAACACCATATATTTT
CATSRSPSPAAGRSGNTIYF
>TRBV18|TRBJ1-1|.|.
TGTGCCAGCTCAAAAACATCGAACACTGAAGCTTTCTTT
CASSKTSNTEAFF
>TRBV19|TRBJ1-1|.|.
TGTGCCAGTAGTCTTGGGACGGGCCTCACTGAAGCTTTCTTT
CASSLGTGLTEAFF
>TRBV28|TRBJ1-6|once|.
TGTGCCAGCAGTTTTGTGTGGGTGAGCTCCTATAATTCACCCCTCCACTTT
CASSFVWVSSYNSPLHF
>TRBV9|TRBJ2-1|.|.
TGTGCCAGCAGCGTAGGTGGGGGAGTATCCTACAATGAGCAGTTCTTC
CASSVGGGVSYNEQFF
>TRBV15|TRBJ2-4|.|.
TGTGCCACCAGCGTCGTAGGGTCCACCGTAGCCAAAAACATTCAGTACTTC
CATSVVGSTVAKNIQYF
>TRBV7-2|TRBJ2-7|once|.
TGTGCCAGCAGCTTAGCTCAGAGCTACGAGCAGTACTTC
CASSLAQSYEQYF
>TRBV6-6|TRBJ1-2|once|TRBD1
TGTGCCAGCAGTCCCAATACAGGGGGCGGTGGCTACACCTTC
CASSPNTGGGGYTF
>TRBV14|TRBJ1-1|.|.
TGTGCCAGCAGCCAAGATATATTCTTGCAGGGTTGGACTGAAGCTTTCTTT
CASSQDIFLQGWTEAFF
>TRBV28|TRBJ1-6|.|.
TGTGCCAGCATAACCGTCGGTCATCCCTATAATTCACCCCTCCACTTT
CASITVGHPYNSPLHF